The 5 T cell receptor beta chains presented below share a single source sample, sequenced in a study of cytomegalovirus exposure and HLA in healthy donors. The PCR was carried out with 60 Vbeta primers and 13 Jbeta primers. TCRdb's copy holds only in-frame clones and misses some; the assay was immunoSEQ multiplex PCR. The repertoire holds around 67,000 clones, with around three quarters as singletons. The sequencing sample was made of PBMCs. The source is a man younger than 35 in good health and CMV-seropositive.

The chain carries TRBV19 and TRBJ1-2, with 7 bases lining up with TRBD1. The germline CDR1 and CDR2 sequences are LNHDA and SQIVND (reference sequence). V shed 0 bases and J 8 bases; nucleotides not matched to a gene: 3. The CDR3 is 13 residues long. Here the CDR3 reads CASSIDGDRGYTF. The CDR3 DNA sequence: TGTGCCAGTAGTATAGACGGGGACAGAGGCTACACCTTC.

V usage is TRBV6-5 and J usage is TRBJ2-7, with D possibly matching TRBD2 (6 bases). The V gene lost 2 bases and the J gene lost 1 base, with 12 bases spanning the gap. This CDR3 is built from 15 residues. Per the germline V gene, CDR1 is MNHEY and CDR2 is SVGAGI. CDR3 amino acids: CASSYSSAGSYEQYF. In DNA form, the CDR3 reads TGTGCCAGCAGTTACAGTAGTGCGGGGTCCTACGAGCAGTACTTC.

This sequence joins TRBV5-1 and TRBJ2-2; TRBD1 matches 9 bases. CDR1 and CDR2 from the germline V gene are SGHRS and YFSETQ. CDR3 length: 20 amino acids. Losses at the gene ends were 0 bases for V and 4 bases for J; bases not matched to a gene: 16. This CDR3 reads CASSLVPGQGPLEGTGELFF. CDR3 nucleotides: TGCGCCAGCAGCTTGGTTCCTGGACAGGGGCCCCTTGAGGGCACCGGGGAGCTGTTTTTT.

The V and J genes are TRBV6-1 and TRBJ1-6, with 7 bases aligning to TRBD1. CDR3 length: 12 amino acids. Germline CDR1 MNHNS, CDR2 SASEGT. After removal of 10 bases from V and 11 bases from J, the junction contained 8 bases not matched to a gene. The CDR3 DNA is TGTGCCATCAAGACAGGGTCCGCACCCCTCCACTTT. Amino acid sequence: CAIKTGSAPLHF.

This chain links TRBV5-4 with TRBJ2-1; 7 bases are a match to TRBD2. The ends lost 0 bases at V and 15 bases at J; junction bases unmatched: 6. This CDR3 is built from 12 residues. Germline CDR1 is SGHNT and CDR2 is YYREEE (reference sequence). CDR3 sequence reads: CASSLGGGTTFF. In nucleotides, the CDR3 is TGTGCCAGCAGCTTGGGAGGCGGGACTACGTTCTTC.